One sample yielded the 16 T cell receptor beta chains listed below, sequenced in a study of identical twins' blood T cells. Each CDR3 protein gets one entry after TCRdb re-called the 5' RACE reads with MiXCR. The table includes around 380,000 distinct CDR3 sequences, 25% to 35% detected once. Sequencing was performed on PBMCs. These receptors came from a woman between 18 and 49 years old in good health.

About this clonotype itself: The junction differs from germline at one of its ends, possibly a read error. The chain employs TRBV20-1 and TRBJ1-5, with D possibly being TRBD1 (5 bases). Per germline, CDR1 DFQATT and CDR2 SNEGSKA (reference sequence). This CDR3 is built from 12 residues. This CDR3 is CSAGDSDQPQHF. CDR3 in DNA: TGCAGTGCTGGAGACAGTGATCAGCCCCAGCATTTT.

The chain recombines TRBV28 with TRBJ1-1, with TRBD1 as a possible D gene (6 bases). The V and J ends lost 2 bases and 0 bases respectively, with 16 bases between them. CDR1 MDHEN and CDR2 SYDVKM come from the germline V gene. The CDR3 contains 17 residues. CDR3 sequence reads: CASSLVGADRLNTEAFF. The CDR3 DNA is TGTGCCAGCAGTTTAGTCGGCGCAGACAGGCTGAACACTGAAGCTTTCTTT. Using reference TRBV28 and TRBJ1-1 for the parts outside the CDR3, the full variable domain is DVKVTQSSRYLVKRTGEKVFLECVQDMDHENMFWYRQDPGLGLRLIYFSYDVKMKEKGDIPEGYSVSREKKERFSLILESASTNQTSMYLCASSLVGADRLNTEAFFGQGTRLTVV.

This clonotype was counted between two and nine times. V usage is TRBV3-1 and J usage is TRBJ1-2, with unresolved D. The CDR3 contains 14 residues. The germline V gene has CDR1 LGHDT and CDR2 YNNKEL (reference sequence). V lost 4 bases to trimming and J lost 0 bases, with 9 bases between them. CDR3 region: CASSRGEANYGYTF. CDR3 coding DNA: TGTGCCAGCAGCCGGGGAGAAGCTAACTATGGCTACACCTTC.

Details on this clonotype: At one end the junction does not follow the germline gene, possibly because of a read error. The V call is TRBV14, the J call TRBJ2-2, with 9 bases aligning to TRBD2. CDR1 and CDR2 (germline): SGHDN, FVKESK. The CDR3 sequence is 14 residues long. CDR3 amino acids: CASRGTSWTGELFF. DNA of the CDR3: TGTGCCAGCAGGGGGACTAGCTGGACCGGCGAGCTGTTTTTT. Full variable domain (missing parts from reference TRBV14 and TRBJ2-2): EAGVTQFPSHSVIEKGQTVTLRCDPISGHDNLYWYRRVMGKEIKFLLHFVKESKQDESGMPNNRFLAERTGGTYSTLKVQPAELEDSGVYFCASRGTSWTGELFFGEGSRLTVL.

This clonotype was recorded only once. V is TRBV19 and J is TRBJ1-1; weak D call: TRBD1 (6 bases). V lost 0 bases to trimming and J lost 8 bases, with 16 bases between them. Germline values: CDR1 LNHDA, CDR2 SQIVND (reference sequence). CDR3 length equals 15 residues. The CDR3 loop reads CASSIDRTQGSEAFF. Written as DNA, the CDR3 is TGTGCCAGTAGTATAGATCGGACACAGGGCTCAGAAGCTTTCTTT.

This clonotype has just a few counts. This chain uses TRBV30 with TRBJ1-1; no clear D gene. In germline, CDR1 is GTSNPN, CDR2 SVGIG (reference sequence). The CDR3 length is 15 residues. The V end lost 1 base, the J end lost 2 bases, and 14 bases lay between the germline ends. The CDR3 nucleotides are TGTGCCTGGAGTGAGTGGCCCCGAAAAAACACTGAAGCTTTCTTT. It codes for CAWSEWPRKNTEAFF. The full variable domain, rest sourced from reference TRBV30 and TRBJ1-1, is SQTIHQWPATLVQPVGSPLSLECTVEGTSNPNLYWYRQAAGRGLQLLFYSVGIGQISSEVPQNLSASRPQDRQFILSSKKLLLSDSGFYLCAWSEWPRKNTEAFFGQGTRLTVV.

The genes are TRBV7-2 and TRBJ1-5; D unclear. The CDR3 covers 15 residues. CDR1 is SGHTA, CDR2 FQGNSA, per germline. V lost 5 bases, J lost 0 bases, and 11 bases lay in between. The CDR3 loop is CASSPAGYSNQPQHF. The CDR3, as DNA: TGTGCCAGCAGCCCAGCGGGGTATAGCAATCAGCCCCAGCATTTT. The whole variable domain, remainder taken from reference TRBV7-2 and TRBJ1-5, is GAGVSQSPSNKVTEKGKDVELRCDPISGHTALYWYRQSLGQGLEFLIYFQGNSAPDKSGLPSDRFSAERTGGSVSTLTIQRTQQEDSAVYLCASSPAGYSNQPQHFGDGTRLSIL.

This clonotype has only a few counts. V and J are TRBV20-1 and TRBJ2-3; D might be TRBD2 (5 bases). This CDR3 spans 14 amino acids. Germline V gene sequence: CDR1 DFQATT, CDR2 SNEGSKA (reference sequence). The V and J ends lost 1 base and 2 bases respectively, with 10 bases between them. The CDR3 here is CSARGRGNTDTQYF. The CDR3 DNA sequence: TGCAGTGCTAGAGGACGGGGAAACACAGATACGCAGTATTTT.

A few counts support this clonotype. The chain links TRBV20-1 to TRBJ2-1, with TRBD1 matching over 8 bases. The germline V gene encodes CDR1 DFQATT and CDR2 SNEGSKA (reference sequence). Trimming at V came to 4 bases and at J to 7 bases, leaving 21 bases not matched to a gene. The CDR3 spans 18 residues. The CDR3 loop reads CSAIGQGFTKRKGNEQFF. CDR3 coding DNA: TGCAGTGCTATAGGACAGGGATTTACCAAGCGTAAGGGGAATGAGCAGTTCTTC.

This clonotype was detected only a few times. The chain links TRBV14 to TRBJ1-2; D gene unclear. The CDR3 totals 15 residues. Germline V lookup: CDR1 SGHDN, CDR2 FVKESK. V was trimmed by 1 base and J by 4 bases, leaving 13 bases between them. Here the CDR3 DNA reads TGTGCCAGCAGCCAAGCCTCGAGGGAAGGCTATGGCTACACCTTC. Residues: CASSQASREGYGYTF.

CDR3 loop: CASSLSRDHSNQPQHF. Here the CDR3 DNA reads TGCGCCAGCAGCTTGAGCCGGGACCATAGCAATCAGCCCCAGCATTTT. V gene TRBV5-1 combines with J gene TRBJ1-5; D is perhaps TRBD1 (5 bases). The V end was cut by 1 base, the J end by 0 bases, with 11 bases between. The CDR3 extends over 16 amino acids. The V gene's germline CDR1 is SGHRS and CDR2 YFSETQ.

This clonotype came up a few times. The genes are TRBV12-3 or TRBV12-4 and TRBJ1-1; unclear D gene. The CDR3 is made up of 15 amino acids. Trimming stripped 2 bases from V and 0 bases from J, with 10 bases between. The CDR3 reads CASSLRNNMNTEAFF. The DNA for the CDR3 is TGTGCCAGCAGTTTAAGAAACAACATGAACACTGAAGCTTTCTTT.

This clonotype was recorded many times. This sequence joins TRBV20-1 and TRBJ1-2; tentative D call: TRBD1 (5 bases). Germline lookup yields CDR1 DFQATT and CDR2 SNEGSKA (reference sequence). V lost 0 bases, J lost 5 bases, and 13 bases lay in between. The CDR3 spans 14 residues. The CDR3 DNA reads as TGCAGTGCTAGAGATCTAGGGGCAGCATATGGCTACACCTTC. Its protein is CSARDLGAAYGYTF.

This clonotype was seen a handful of times. This chain connects TRBV29-1 to TRBJ1-2; unclear D gene. Trimming shortened V by 2 bases and J by 4 bases, and 8 bases separated the two germline ends. The CDR3 length is 12 residues. The germline CDR1 and CDR2 sequences are SQVTM and ANQGSEA. CDR3 nucleotide sequence: TGCAGCGTTGAAACGGGAACCTATGGCTACACCTTC. It specifies CSVETGTYGYTF.

This clonotype was seen at least ten times. The chain links TRBV18 to TRBJ2-3, with D uncertain. V shed 2 bases and J shed 0 bases, with 3 bases lying between them. In germline, CDR1 is KGHSH, CDR2 LQKENI. The CDR3 consists of 13 residues. Here the CDR3 reads CASSPGSTDTQYF. Here the CDR3 DNA reads TGTGCCAGCTCACCAGGGAGCACAGATACGCAGTATTTT. The entire variable domain, with the rest obtained from reference TRBV18 and TRBJ2-3, is as follows: NAGVMQNPRHLVRRRGQEARLRCSPMKGHSHVYWYRQLPEEGLKFMVYLQKENIIDESGMPKERFSAEFPKEGPSILRIQQVVRGDSAAYFCASSPGSTDTQYFGPGTRLTVL.

The rearrangement joins TRBV11-2 to TRBJ2-7; no clear D. Germline loops: CDR1 SGHAT, CDR2 FQNNGV. Trimming removed 1 base at V and 3 bases at J, with 4 bases between. The CDR3 runs 12 residues. CDR3 in amino acids: CASSLAFYEQYF. The CDR3 DNA follows: TGTGCCAGCAGCTTAGCATTCTACGAGCAGTACTTC.